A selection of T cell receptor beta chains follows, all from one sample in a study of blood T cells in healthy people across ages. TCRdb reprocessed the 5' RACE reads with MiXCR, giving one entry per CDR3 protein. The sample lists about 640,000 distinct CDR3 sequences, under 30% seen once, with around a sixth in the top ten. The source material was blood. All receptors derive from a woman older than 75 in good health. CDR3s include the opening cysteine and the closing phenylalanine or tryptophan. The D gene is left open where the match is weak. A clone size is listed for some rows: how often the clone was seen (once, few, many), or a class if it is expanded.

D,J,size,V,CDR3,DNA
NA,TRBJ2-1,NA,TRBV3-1,CASSQQGLTGNEQFF,TGTGCCAGCAGCCAACAGGGTCTAACGGGGAATGAGCAGTTCTTC
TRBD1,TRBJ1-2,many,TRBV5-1,CASSQTGTSNYGYTF,TGCGCCAGCAGCCAGACAGGGACTTCTAACTATGGCTACACCTTC
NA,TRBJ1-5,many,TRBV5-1,CASSLEGLSNQPQHF,TGCGCCAGCAGCTTAGAAGGGTTAAGCAATCAGCCCCAGCATTTT
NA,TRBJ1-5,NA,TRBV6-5,CTSSYTGDQPQHF,TGTACCAGCAGCTACACGGGGGATCAGCCCCAGCATTTT
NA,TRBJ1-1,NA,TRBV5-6,CASSLAGNSQAFF,TGTGCCAGCAGCTTGGCCGGAAACTCCCAAGCTTTCTTT
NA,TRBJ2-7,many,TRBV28,CASSPPGSRREQYF,TGTGCCAGCAGTCCGCCCGGTTCCCGGAGAGAGCAGTACTTC
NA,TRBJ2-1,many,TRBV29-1,CSVEDRGDSRFF,TGCAGCGTTGAAGATCGCGGGGATAGCAGGTTCTTC
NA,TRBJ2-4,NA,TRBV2,CASSEITWGQSLAKNIQYF,TGTGCCAGCAGTGAAATTACCTGGGGGCAGTCTCTAGCCAAAAACATTCAGTACTTC
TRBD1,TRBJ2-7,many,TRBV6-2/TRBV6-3,CASSYAGQGSYEQYF,TGTGCCAGCAGTTACGCGGGACAGGGGTCGTACGAGCAGTACTTC
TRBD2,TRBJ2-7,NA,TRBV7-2,CASSFTAGGEAYEQYF,TGTGCCAGCAGCTTTACAGCGGGAGGGGAAGCCTACGAGCAGTACTTC
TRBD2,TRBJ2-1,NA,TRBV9,CASSVETNGRDEQFF,TGTGCCAGCAGCGTAGAAACGAACGGGAGGGATGAGCAGTTCTTC
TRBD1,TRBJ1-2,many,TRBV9,CASSARSLQGGGGYTF,TGTGCCAGCAGCGCGAGGTCACTTCAGGGGGGAGGCGGCTACACCTTC
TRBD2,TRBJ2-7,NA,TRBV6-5,CASTKGLEGYEQYF,TGTGCCAGCACCAAGGGACTAGAAGGCTACGAGCAGTACTTC
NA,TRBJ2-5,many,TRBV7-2,CASSLDGARTQYF,TGTGCCAGCAGCTTGGACGGAGCGCGGACCCAGTACTTC
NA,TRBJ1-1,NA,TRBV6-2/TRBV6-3,CASIRAGGLNTEAFF,TGTGCCAGCATTAGGGCGGGGGGGCTGAACACTGAAGCTTTCTTT
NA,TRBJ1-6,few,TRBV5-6,CASSRVGENSPLHF,TGTGCCAGCAGCAGAGTGGGGGAGAATTCACCCCTCCACTTT
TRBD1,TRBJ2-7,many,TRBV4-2,CASSQERTGYEQYF,TGTGCCAGCAGCCAAGAAAGGACAGGGTACGAGCAGTACTTC
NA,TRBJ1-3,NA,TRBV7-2,CASSLTTQGSSGNTIYF,TGTGCCAGCAGCCTTACCACTCAGGGGAGCTCTGGAAACACCATATATTTT
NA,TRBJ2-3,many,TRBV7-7,CASSWTKLDTQYF,TGTGCTAGCAGCTGGACAAAGCTGGATACGCAGTATTTT
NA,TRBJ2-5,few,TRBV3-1,CASRLGGAKQYF,TGTGCCAGCAGGCTAGGGGGGGCCAAGCAGTACTTC
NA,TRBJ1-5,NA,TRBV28,CASSLLGGGSTSNQPQHF,TGTGCCAGCAGTTTATTGGGCGGGGGCAGTACGAGCAATCAGCCCCAGCATTTT
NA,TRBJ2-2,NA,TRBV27,CASSLSIGQNTGERFF,TGTGCCAGCAGTTTATCGATTGGACAGAACACCGGGGAGCGGTTTTTT
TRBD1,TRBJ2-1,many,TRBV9,CASSGRDRTYNEQFF,TGTGCCAGCAGCGGCCGGGACAGAACCTACAATGAGCAGTTCTTC
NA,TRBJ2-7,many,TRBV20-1,CSAREAGSYEQYF,TGCAGTGCTAGAGAGGCAGGGAGCTACGAGCAGTACTTC
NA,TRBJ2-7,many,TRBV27,CASSFPGGYEQYF,TGTGCCAGCAGTTTCCCCGGGGGCTACGAGCAGTACTTC
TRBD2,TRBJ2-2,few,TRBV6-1,CASSPLAGGAPTGELFF,TGTGCCAGCAGCCCACTGGCGGGGGGTGCTCCCACCGGGGAGCTGTTTTTT
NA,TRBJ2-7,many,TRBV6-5,CASSYRSRGGSEQYF,TGTGCCAGCAGTTACAGAAGCAGGGGAGGGTCCGAGCAGTACTTC
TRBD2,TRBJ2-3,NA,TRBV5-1,CASGMAGGLRDTQYF,TGCGCCAGCGGGATGGCGGGGGGGCTAAGAGATACGCAGTATTTT
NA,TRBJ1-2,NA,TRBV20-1,CSANRVRGYTF,TGCAGTGCTAACAGGGTACGTGGCTACACCTTC
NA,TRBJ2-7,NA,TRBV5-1,CASSSDGPEQYF,TGCGCCAGCAGCTCTGACGGTCCCGAGCAGTACTTC
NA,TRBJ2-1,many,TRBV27,CASSRAGTHNEQFF,TGTGCCAGCAGTCGAGCCGGGACCCACAATGAGCAGTTCTTC
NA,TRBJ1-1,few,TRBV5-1,CASSIQANTEAFF,TGCGCCAGCAGCATTCAGGCTAACACTGAAGCTTTCTTT
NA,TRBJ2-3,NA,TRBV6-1,CASSDFSDTQYF,TGTGCCAGCAGTGATTTCTCAGATACGCAGTATTTT
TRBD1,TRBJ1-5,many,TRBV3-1,CASSHGTGEQPQHF,TGTGCCAGCAGCCACGGGACAGGGGAGCAGCCCCAGCATTTT
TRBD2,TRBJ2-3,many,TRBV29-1,CSVRTSGRTDTQYF,TGCAGCGTACGGACTAGCGGGCGGACAGATACGCAGTATTTT
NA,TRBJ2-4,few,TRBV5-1,CASSPSILAKNIQYF,TGCGCCAGCAGCCCCTCCATTCTAGCCAAAAACATTCAGTACTTC
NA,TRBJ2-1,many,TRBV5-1,CASSLAGGGSSYNEQFF,TGCGCCAGCAGCTTGGCAGGGGGGGGCAGCTCCTACAATGAGCAGTTCTTC
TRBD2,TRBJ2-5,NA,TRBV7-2,CASSPYASRSGGTRETQYF,TGTGCCAGCAGCCCTTACGCGTCTCGTTCCGGGGGGACCCGAGAGACCCAGTACTTC
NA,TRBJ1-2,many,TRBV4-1,CASSPPRVQGTSGYTF,TGCGCCAGCAGCCCCCCAAGGGTCCAGGGGACATCCGGCTACACCTTC
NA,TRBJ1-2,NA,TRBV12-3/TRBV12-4,CASSLARGSYTF,TGTGCCAGCAGTTTAGCGCGGGGGAGCTACACCTTC
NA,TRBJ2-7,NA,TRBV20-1,CSARNTGTYEQYF,TGCAGTGCTAGAAACACAGGGACCTACGAGCAGTACTTC
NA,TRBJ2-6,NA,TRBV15,CATSREGAGANVLTF,TGTGCCACCAGCAGAGAAGGGGCTGGGGCCAACGTCCTGACTTTC
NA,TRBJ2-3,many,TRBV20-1,CSARDNSRSTDTQYF,TGCAGTGCTAGAGACAACAGTCGGAGCACAGATACGCAGTATTTT
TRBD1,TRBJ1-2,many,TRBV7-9,CASSLGSGGGYGYTF,TGTGCCAGCAGCTTAGGGTCAGGGGGCGGCTATGGCTACACCTTC
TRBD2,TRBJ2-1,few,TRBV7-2,CASSFRLAGGRQFF,TGTGCCAGCAGCTTCCGACTAGCGGGGGGGCGACAGTTCTTC
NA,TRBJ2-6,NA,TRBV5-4,CASSFQLSGANVLTF,TGTGCCAGCAGCTTTCAGCTCTCTGGGGCCAACGTCCTGACTTTC